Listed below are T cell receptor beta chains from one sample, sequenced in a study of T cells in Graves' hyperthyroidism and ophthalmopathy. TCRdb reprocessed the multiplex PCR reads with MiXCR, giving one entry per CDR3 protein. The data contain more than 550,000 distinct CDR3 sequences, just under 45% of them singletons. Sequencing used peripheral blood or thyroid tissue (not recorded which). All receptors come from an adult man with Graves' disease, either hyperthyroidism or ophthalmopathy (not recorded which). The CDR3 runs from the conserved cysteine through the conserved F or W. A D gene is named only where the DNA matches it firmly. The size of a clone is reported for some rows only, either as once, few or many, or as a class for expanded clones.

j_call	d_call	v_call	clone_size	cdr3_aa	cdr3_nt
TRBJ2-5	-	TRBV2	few	CASSPIYGGQETQYF	TGTGCCAGCAGCCCGATTTATGGGGGCCAAGAGACCCAGTACTTC
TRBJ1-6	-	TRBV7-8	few	CASSSKLTGLDNSPLHF	TGTGCCAGCAGCTCTAAGCTCACAGGGTTGGATAATTCACCCCTCCACTTT
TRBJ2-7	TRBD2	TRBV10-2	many	CATRTSGSVDEQYF	TGCGCCACGCGGACTAGCGGGAGCGTCGACGAGCAGTACTTC
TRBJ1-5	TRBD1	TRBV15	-	CATSRVQGGRAIAQHF	TGTGCCACCAGCAGAGTACAGGGGGGCAGGGCTATAGCCCAGCATTTT
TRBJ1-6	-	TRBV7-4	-	CASSLGVAGKTPLHF	TGTGCCAGCAGCTTAGGGGTAGCGGGGAAGACACCCCTCCACTTT
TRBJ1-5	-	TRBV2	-	CASTGQHF	TGTGCCAGCACGGGGCAGCATTTT
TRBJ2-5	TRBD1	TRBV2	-	CASSEVRGRRETQYF	TGTGCCAGCAGTGAAGTTAGGGGGCGCAGGGAGACCCAGTACTTC
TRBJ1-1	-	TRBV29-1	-	CSVPRGVGTEAFF	TGCAGCGTTCCCCGCGGCGTGGGGACTGAAGCTTTCTTT
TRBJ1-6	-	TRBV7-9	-	CASSFGNQSPLHF	TGTGCCAGCAGTTTTGGGAACCAGTCCCCCCTCCACTTT
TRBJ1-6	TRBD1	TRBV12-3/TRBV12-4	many	CASRPQGNSPLHF	TGTGCCAGCAGGCCACAGGGGAATTCACCCCTCCACTTT
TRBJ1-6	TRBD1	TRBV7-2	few	CASSNVPPRDRGAPLHF	TGTGCCAGCAGCAATGTGCCCCCCCGGGACAGGGGAGCTCCCCTCCACTTT
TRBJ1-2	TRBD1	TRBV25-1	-	CASSEVTGGDDGYTF	TGTGCCAGCAGTGAAGTGACAGGGGGAGACGATGGCTACACCTTC
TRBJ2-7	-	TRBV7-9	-	CASSFSGREQYF	TGCGCCAGCAGCTTTTCAGGGCGGGAGCAGTACTTC
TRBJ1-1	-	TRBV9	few	CASSQGTEAEAFF	TGTGCCAGCAGCCAAGGAACCGAGGCTGAAGCTTTCTTT
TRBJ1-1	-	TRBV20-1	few	CSARRGGVTEAFF	TGCAGTGCTAGGAGGGGGGGGGTCACTGAAGCTTTCTTT
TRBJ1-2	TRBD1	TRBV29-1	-	CSEPGQGAYGYTF	TGCAGCGAACCGGGACAGGGGGCCTATGGCTACACCTTC
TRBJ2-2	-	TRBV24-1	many	CATSLIGAGELFF	TGTGCCACCAGTCTTATCGGTGCCGGGGAGCTGTTTTTT
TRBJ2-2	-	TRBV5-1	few	CASSLEGWAGELFF	TGCGCCAGCAGCTTGGAGGGTTGGGCCGGGGAGCTGTTTTTT
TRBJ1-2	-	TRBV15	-	CATSRDLGASYGYTF	TGTGCCACCAGCAGAGATCTGGGGGCGAGCTATGGCTACACCTTC
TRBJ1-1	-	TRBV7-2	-	CASSLEFNTEAFF	TGTGCCAGCAGTTTGGAGTTTAACACTGAAGCTTTCTTT
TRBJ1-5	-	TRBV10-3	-	CAISDIGTRNQPQHF	TGTGCCATCAGTGACATAGGGACACGCAATCAGCCCCAGCATTTT
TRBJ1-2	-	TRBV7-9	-	CAREQGTNYGYTF	TGTGCCAGGGAACAGGGAACTAACTATGGCTACACCTTC
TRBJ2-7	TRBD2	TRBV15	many	CATSSADREGEQYF	TGTGCCACCAGCAGTGCAGATAGGGAGGGCGAGCAGTACTTC
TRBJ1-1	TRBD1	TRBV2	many	CASRLGGFEAFF	TGTGCCAGCAGACTAGGGGGCTTCGAAGCTTTCTTT
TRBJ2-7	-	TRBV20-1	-	CSARDVLAVTYEQYF	TGCAGTGCTAGAGATGTACTAGCCGTAACCTACGAGCAGTACTTC
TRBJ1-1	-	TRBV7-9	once	CASSLSRERAFF	TGCGCCAGCAGCTTGTCCAGGGAGAGGGCTTTCTTT
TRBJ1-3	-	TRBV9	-	CASAPGPSGNTIYF	TGTGCCAGCGCACCCGGACCCTCTGGAAACACCATATATTTT
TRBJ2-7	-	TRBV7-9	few	CASSPSIGGLNYEQYF	TGTGCCAGCAGCCCTTCGATTGGCGGACTTAACTACGAGCAGTACTTC
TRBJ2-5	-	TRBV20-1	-	CSATTGAAETQYF	TGCAGTGCCACGACTGGGGCCGCCGAGACCCAGTACTTC
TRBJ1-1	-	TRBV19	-	CASLAGAGWAFF	TGTGCCAGTTTAGCGGGGGCCGGTTGGGCTTTCTTT
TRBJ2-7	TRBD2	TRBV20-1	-	CSATFRTSGISSYEQYF	TGCAGTGCTACCTTTAGGACTAGCGGGATCAGCTCCTACGAGCAGTACTTC
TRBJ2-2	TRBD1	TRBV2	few	CASSQDRGTGELFF	TGTGCCAGCAGCCAGGACAGGGGGACGGGGGAGCTGTTTTTT
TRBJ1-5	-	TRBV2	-	CASSEPGAYNQPQHF	TGTGCCAGCAGTGAACCCGGGGCCTACAATCAGCCCCAGCATTTT
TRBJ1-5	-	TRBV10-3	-	CASNQGNQPQHF	TGTGCCAGCAATCAGGGCAATCAGCCCCAGCATTTT
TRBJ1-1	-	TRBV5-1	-	CASSLFQLTGEAFF	TGCGCCAGCAGCTTATTTCAACTGACGGGTGAAGCTTTCTTT
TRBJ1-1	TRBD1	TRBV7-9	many	CASSLGQTTEAFF	TGTGCCAGCAGCTTGGGACAGACCACTGAAGCTTTCTTT
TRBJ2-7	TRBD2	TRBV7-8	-	CASSPDLAGAYEQYF	TGTGCCAGCAGCCCAGATCTAGCGGGAGCTTACGAGCAGTACTTC
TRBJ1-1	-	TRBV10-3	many	CAISESGAGPEAFF	TGTGCCATCAGTGAGTCCGGGGCAGGGCCTGAAGCTTTCTTT
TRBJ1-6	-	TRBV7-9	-	CASSFLSWPAPNSPLHF	TGTGCCAGCAGTTTCCTTAGTTGGCCCGCGCCAAATTCACCCCTCCACTTT
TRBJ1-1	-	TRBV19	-	CASNDWSAMSTEAFF	TGTGCCAGCAATGACTGGTCAGCGATGAGCACTGAAGCTTTCTTT
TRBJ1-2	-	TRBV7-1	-	CASSSPLASDGQAGYTF	TGTGCCAGCAGCTCTCCCCTTGCCAGTGACGGGCAAGCGGGCTACACCTTC
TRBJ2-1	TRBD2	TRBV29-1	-	CSTGGRRNDEQFF	TGCAGCACGGGGGGACGTAGGAACGATGAGCAGTTCTTC
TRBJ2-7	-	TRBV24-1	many	CATSDQIYEQYF	TGTGCCACCAGTGACCAAATTTACGAGCAGTACTTC
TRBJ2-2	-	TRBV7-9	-	CASITSREGNTGELFF	TGTGCCAGCATCACCTCTCGCGAGGGGAACACCGGGGAGCTGTTTTTT
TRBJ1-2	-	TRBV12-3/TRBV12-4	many	CASSGTEYGYTF	TGTGCCAGCAGCGGGACGGAGTATGGGTACACCTTC
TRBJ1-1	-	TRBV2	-	CASNEGKSNTEAFF	TGTGCCAGCAATGAGGGGAAATCGAACACTGAAGCTTTCTTT
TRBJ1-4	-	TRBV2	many	CASSDSGEKLFF	TGTGCCAGCAGTGATAGCGGGGAAAAACTGTTTTTT
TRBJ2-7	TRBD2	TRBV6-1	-	CASTIAGFTYEQYF	TGTGCCAGCACCATAGCGGGGTTCACTTACGAGCAGTACTTC
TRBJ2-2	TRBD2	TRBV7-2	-	CASSFGGRTASGELFF	TGTGCCAGCAGCTTTGGCGGGAGGACCGCGTCCGGGGAGCTGTTTTTT
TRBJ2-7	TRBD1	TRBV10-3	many	CAIKITGTVYEQYF	TGTGCCATCAAAATAACCGGGACAGTCTACGAGCAGTACTTC
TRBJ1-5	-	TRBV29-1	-	CSLEGNSNQPQHF	TGCAGCTTGGAGGGAAATAGCAATCAGCCCCAGCATTTT
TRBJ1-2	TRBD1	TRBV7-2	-	CASSLGDRQGYTF	TGTGCCAGCAGCTTAGGGGACAGACAGGGCTACACCTTC
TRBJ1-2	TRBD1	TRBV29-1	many	CSVLQRDRGHDGYTF	TGCAGCGTTCTCCAGCGGGACAGGGGGCACGATGGCTACACCTTC
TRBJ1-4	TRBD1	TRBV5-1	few	CASSLAGQGSTNEKLFF	TGCGCCAGCAGCTTAGCCGGACAGGGATCAACTAATGAAAAACTGTTTTTT
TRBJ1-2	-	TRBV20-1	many	CSASLGAGGYTF	TGCAGTGCTAGTTTGGGGGCGGGCGGCTACACCTTC
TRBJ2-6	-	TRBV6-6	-	CASSSPFGANVLTF	TGTGCCAGCAGTTCCCCGTTCGGGGCCAACGTCCTGACTTTC
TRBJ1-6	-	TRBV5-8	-	CASSLLGFGNSPLHF	TGTGCCAGCAGCTTATTGGGGTTTGGTAATTCACCCCTCCACTTT
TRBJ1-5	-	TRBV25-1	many	CASSEWGGNQPQHF	TGTGCCAGCAGTGAATGGGGCGGAAATCAGCCCCAGCATTTT
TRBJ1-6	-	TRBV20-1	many	CSAPRNEGGNSPLHF	TGCAGTGCGCCACGGAACGAGGGCGGGAATTCACCCCTCCACTTT
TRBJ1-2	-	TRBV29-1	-	CSVPVGDGHTF	TGCAGCGTTCCCGTAGGGGATGGCCACACCTTC